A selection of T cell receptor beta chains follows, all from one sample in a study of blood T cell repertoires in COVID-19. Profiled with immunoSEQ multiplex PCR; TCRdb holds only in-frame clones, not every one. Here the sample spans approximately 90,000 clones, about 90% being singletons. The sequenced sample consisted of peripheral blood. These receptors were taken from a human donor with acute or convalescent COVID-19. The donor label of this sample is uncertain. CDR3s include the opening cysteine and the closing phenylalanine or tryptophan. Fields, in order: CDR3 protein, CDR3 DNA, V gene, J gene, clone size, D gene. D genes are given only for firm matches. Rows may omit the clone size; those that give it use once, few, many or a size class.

CASSSGLADYNEQFF	TGTGCCAGCAGCTCGGGACTAGCGGACTACAATGAGCAGTTCTTC	TRBV7-3	TRBJ2-1	once	TRBD2
CASRRTTNYNEQFF	TGTGCCAGCAGAAGGACTACTAACTACAATGAGCAGTTCTTC	TRBV27	TRBJ2-1	-	-
CSLRTGLLNEQFF	TGCAGCCTCCGGACGGGACTCCTCAATGAGCAGTTCTTC	TRBV29-1	TRBJ2-1	-	-
CASTRTNNQPQHF	TGTGCCAGCACCAGGACAAATAATCAGCCCCAGCATTTT	TRBV6-5	TRBJ1-5	-	-
CASTPGQGHEKLFF	TGTGCCAGCACTCCGGGACAGGGGCATGAAAAACTGTTTTTT	TRBV28	TRBJ1-4	-	TRBD1
CASSHSKGTVNTEAFF	TGTGCCAGCAGCCACTCAAAAGGGACAGTGAACACTGAAGCTTTCTTT	TRBV4-2	TRBJ1-1	-	TRBD1
CASSVGVSGYEQYF	TGTGCCAGCAGCGTAGGCGTGAGCGGCTACGAGCAGTACTTC	TRBV9	TRBJ2-7	-	-
CASSQGLEQYF	TGTGCCAGCAGCCAGGGGCTCGAGCAGTACTTC	TRBV3-1/TRBV3-2	TRBJ2-7	few	-
CASSTTGAGELFF	TGTGCCAGCAGCACGACAGGGGCGGGGGAGCTGTTTTTT	TRBV7-3	TRBJ2-2	-	TRBD1
CASSPRESGYTF	TGTGCCAGTAGCCCGAGGGAAAGCGGCTACACCTTC	TRBV19	TRBJ1-2	-	-
CASSMGGGNSPLHF	TGTGCCAGTAGTATGGGCGGGGGTAATTCACCCCTCCACTTT	TRBV19	TRBJ1-6	-	-
CASSPVDSRYEQYF	TGTGCCAGCAGTCCGGTGGACAGCCGCTACGAGCAGTACTTC	TRBV27	TRBJ2-7	-	-
CASSLIQGEGYNSPLHF	TGCGCCAGCAGCTTAATCCAGGGGGAAGGATATAATTCACCCCTCCACTTT	TRBV5-1	TRBJ1-6	-	TRBD1
CAWGPGGYTF	TGTGCCTGGGGTCCGGGGGGCTACACCTTC	TRBV30	TRBJ1-2	-	-
CASSLQISGNTIYF	TGTGCCAGCAGCCTCCAGATCTCTGGAAACACCATATATTTT	TRBV3-1/TRBV3-2	TRBJ1-3	-	-
CASSVYAVSDTQYF	TGTGCCAGCAGCGTTTACGCGGTCTCAGATACGCAGTATTTT	TRBV9	TRBJ2-3	-	-
CASSGRGGVPGELFF	TGTGCCAGCAGCGGCCGGGGGGGGGTACCCGGGGAGCTGTTTTTT	TRBV3-1/TRBV3-2	TRBJ2-2	-	TRBD2